A single T cell receptor beta chain is shown here with its context. The data were obtained in a study of blood T cell repertoires in COVID-19. Sequencing was performed with immunoSEQ multiplex PCR; in TCRdb, only in-frame clones are kept and a portion is missing. The table lists about 200,000 clones, just over 85% of them singletons. The CDR3 runs 15 residues. The germline V gene encodes CDR1 MNHEY and CDR2 SMNVEV (reference sequence). With 5 bases removed from V and 1 base from J, the gap between germline ends came to 14 bases. The source is a man aged 25-45 years who had recovered from COVID-19. The V call is TRBV27, the J call TRBJ2-5; D gene uncertain. The sample taken for sequencing was peripheral blood. DNA for the CDR3: TGTGCCAGCAGTCCCCACACCCAAACCCAAGAGACCCAGTACTTC. Translated, it gives CASSPHTQTQETQYF.